These 2 T cell receptor beta chains were sequenced from one sample in a study of OX40 agonist ivuxolimab in advanced cancers. The method was immunoSEQ multiplex PCR; TCRdb's version includes in-frame clones alone and lacks a portion of them. Among more than 100,000 clones listed, less than 95% were seen once. The specimen was CD4+ or CD8+ T cells sorted from blood, collected in a trial of the OX40 agonist ivuxolimab. These receptors originate from an adult with an advanced solid tumor such as melanoma, head and neck, liver or kidney cancer.

V is TRBV18 and J is TRBJ2-3, with a possible D match to TRBD1 (6 bases). The CDR3 is made up of 17 amino acids. Looked up from germline, CDR1 is KGHSH and CDR2 is LQKENI. The ends were cut back, 1 base at V and 2 bases at J, with 16 bases in the middle. The CDR3 is CASSPRGLGTSTDTQYF. DNA of the CDR3: TGTGCCAGCTCACCACGGGGGCTGGGGACCTCCACAGATACGCAGTATTTT. The complete variable domain, with remaining parts taken from reference TRBV18 and TRBJ2-3, reads NAGVMQNPRHLVRRRGQEARLRCSPMKGHSHVYWYRQLPEEGLKFMVYLQKENIIDESGMPKERFSAEFPKEGPSILRIQQVVRGDSAAYFCASSPRGLGTSTDTQYFGPGTRLTVL.

J is TRBJ2-5 and V is TRBV7-2; D is undetermined. Trimming stripped 3 bases from V and 5 bases from J, with 13 bases between. The CDR3 extends over 14 amino acids. Germline assignment: CDR1 SGHTA and CDR2 FQGNSA. The CDR3 is CASSFNGHTETQYF. The CDR3 DNA sequence: TGTGCCAGCAGCTTTAACGGGCATACCGAGACCCAGTACTTC. The full variable domain, in which reference TRBV7-2 and TRBJ2-5 provide the parts outside the CDR3, is GAGVSQSPSNKVTEKGKDVELRCDPISGHTALYWYRQSLGQGLEFLIYFQGNSAPDKSGLPSDRFSAERTGGSVSTLTIQRTQQEDSAVYLCASSFNGHTETQYFGPGTRLLVL.